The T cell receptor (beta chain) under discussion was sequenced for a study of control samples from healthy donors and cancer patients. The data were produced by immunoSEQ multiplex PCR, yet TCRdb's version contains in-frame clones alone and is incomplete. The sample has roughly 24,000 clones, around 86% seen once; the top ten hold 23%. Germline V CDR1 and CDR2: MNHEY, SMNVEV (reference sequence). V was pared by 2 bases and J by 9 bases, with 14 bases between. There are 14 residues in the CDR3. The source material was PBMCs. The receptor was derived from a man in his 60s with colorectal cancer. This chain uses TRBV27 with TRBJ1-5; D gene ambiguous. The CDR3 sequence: CASSLGRQVRPQHF. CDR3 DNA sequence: TGTGCCAGCAGTTTAGGGCGCCAAGTGAGGCCCCAGCATTTT.